This entry is about one TCR beta chain. Its antigen is not known. The CDR3 has 14 residues. The germline gives CDR1 SGHRS, CDR2 YFSETQ. Trimming took off 4 bases at V and 1 base at J, with 11 bases between the two ends. This table comes from immunoSEQ multiplex PCR, and its TCRdb copy is limited to in-frame clones, with some not included. Of roughly 45,000 clones in the sample, about 95% were seen once. These data come from a study of graft-versus-host responses after intestinal transplantation. Study-level results: Recipient marrow harbored GvH clones, some of which surfaced first in ileum or blood.

The sequencing used PBMCs, collected around 350 days after intestinal transplant. The source is a human patient who received an intestinal transplant, so some T cells may come from the graft donor. The chain combines TRBV5-1 with TRBJ2-5; D may be TRBD1 or TRBD2 (6 bases each). The CDR3: CASSQEGVQETQYF. CDR3 nucleotide sequence: TGCGCCAGCAGCCAGGAGGGGGTCCAAGAGACCCAGTACTTC. The entire variable domain, with the rest obtained from reference TRBV5-1 and TRBJ2-5, is as follows: KAGVTQTPRYLIKTRGQQVTLSCSPISGHRSVSWYQQTPGQGLQFLFEYFSETQRNKGNFPGRFSGRQFSNSRSEMNVSTLELGDSALYLCASSQEGVQETQYFGPGTRLLVL.